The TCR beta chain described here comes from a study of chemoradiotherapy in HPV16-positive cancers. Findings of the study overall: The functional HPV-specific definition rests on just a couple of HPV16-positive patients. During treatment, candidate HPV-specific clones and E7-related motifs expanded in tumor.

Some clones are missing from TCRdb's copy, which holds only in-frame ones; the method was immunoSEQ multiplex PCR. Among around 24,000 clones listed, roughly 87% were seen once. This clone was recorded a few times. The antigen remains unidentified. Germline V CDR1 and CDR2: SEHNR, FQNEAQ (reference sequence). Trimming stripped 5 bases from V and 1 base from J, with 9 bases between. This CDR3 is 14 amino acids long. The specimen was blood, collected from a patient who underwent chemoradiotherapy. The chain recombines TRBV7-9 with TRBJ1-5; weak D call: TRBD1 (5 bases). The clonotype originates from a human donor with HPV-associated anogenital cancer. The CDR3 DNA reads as TGTGCCAGCAGCCACCGGGACAGCAATCAGCCCCAGCATTTT. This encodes CASSHRDSNQPQHF.